The 15 T cell receptor beta chains reported below all come from one sample, sequenced in a study of cytomegalovirus exposure and HLA in healthy donors. The PCR ran on 60 Vbeta and 13 Jbeta primers. The repertoire was sequenced with immunoSEQ multiplex PCR; TCRdb's copy has only in-frame clones and lacks some. The sample has under 200,000 clones, 75% to 90% seen once. Source material: PBMCs. All receptors come from a woman aged 25 to 39 in good health and CMV-seronegative.

CDR3 nucleotides: TGCAGTGCTAGGGGGGGAGGTAACGCTTTCTTT. It codes for CSARGGGNAFF. The chain carries TRBV20-1 and TRBJ1-1, with a weak D call TRBD1 (5 bases). The CDR3 has 11 residues. Trimming took off 3 bases at V and 11 bases at J, with 13 bases between the two ends. Germline assignment: CDR1 DFQATT and CDR2 SNEGSKA (reference sequence).

The rearrangement joins TRBV28 to TRBJ2-7; D is possibly TRBD1 (6 bases). CDR1 and CDR2 from the germline V gene are MDHEN and SYDVKM. The CDR3 has 15 amino acids. V lost 1 base to trimming and J lost 9 bases, with 19 bases between them. This chain's CDR3 is CASSLFTTTIRGQYF. The CDR3 bases are TGTGCCAGCAGTTTATTTACCACAACAATCAGGGGGCAGTACTTC.

This clone appeared a single time. V is TRBV6-5 and J is TRBJ2-5, with unresolved D. The CDR3 covers 14 residues. Trimming left V 2 bases short and J 1 base short, with 8 bases between. CDR1 and CDR2 (germline): MNHEY, SVGAGI. The CDR3 reads CASSYGSIQETQYF. The CDR3 region has the DNA TGTGCCAGCAGTTACGGCAGTATCCAAGAGACCCAGTACTTC.

This rearrangement joins TRBV4-1 to TRBJ2-3; D is ambiguous. Germline values: CDR1 MGHRA, CDR2 YSYEKL. This CDR3 has 17 residues. V gave up 5 bases and J gave up 1 base, with 19 bases separating them. The DNA of the CDR3 is TGCGCCAGCAGCTCCCCCCGCGAGTCGGGTGGCACAGATACGCAGTATTTT. As protein: CASSSPRESGGTDTQYF.

Of note for this clone: Other nucleotide sequences from this sample produce the same CDR3. V gene TRBV28 combines with J gene TRBJ1-1, with D maybe TRBD1 (6 bases). The CDR3 has 14 amino acids. Per germline, CDR1 MDHEN and CDR2 SYDVKM. Trimming shortened V by 5 bases and J by 0 bases, and 10 bases separated the two germline ends. CDR3 loop: CASSPGQLNTEAFF. The DNA of the CDR3 is TGTGCCAGCAGTCCCGGACAGCTGAACACTGAAGCTTTCTTT.

J is TRBJ1-6 and V is TRBV7-8; D is unclear. Trimming pared 3 bases from V and 1 base from J, leaving 7 bases between. CDR3 size: 15 residues. Per germline, CDR1 SGHVS and CDR2 FQNEAQ. CDR3 DNA: TGTGCCAGCAGCTTCACCGGGTCCTATAATTCACCCCTCCACTTT. Translation gives CASSFTGSYNSPLHF. The full variable domain, its missing parts supplied by reference TRBV7-8 and TRBJ1-6, is GAGVSQSPRYKVAKRGQDVALRCDPISGHVSLFWYQQALGQGPEFLTYFQNEAQLDKSGLPSDRFFAERPEGSVSTLKIQRTQQEDSAVYLCASSFTGSYNSPLHFGNGTRLTVT.

In this sample, this clone turned up once. This chain links TRBV7-2 with TRBJ2-3; 8 bases agree with TRBD1. In germline, CDR1 is SGHTA, CDR2 FQGNSA. CDR3 length: 14 residues. J was trimmed by 4 bases and V by 5 bases; bases with no gene match: 5. This CDR3 reads CASSLRQGPDTQYF. CDR3 in DNA: TGTGCCAGCAGCCTAAGACAGGGGCCAGATACGCAGTATTTT.

The gene calls are TRBV9 and TRBJ1-1; TRBD1 agrees at 8 bases. This CDR3 has 15 amino acids. V was clipped by 4 bases and J by 1 base; unmatched bases: 6. Germline CDR1 SGDLS, CDR2 YYNGEE. The CDR3 DNA reads TGTGCCAGCAGCCCTGGACAGGGAAGGAACACTGAAGCTTTCTTT. This sequence encodes CASSPGQGRNTEAFF. Full variable domain (remainder filled in from reference TRBV9 and TRBJ1-1): DSGVTQTPKHLITATGQRVTLRCSPRSGDLSVYWYQQSLDQGLQFLIQYYNGEERAKGNILERFSAQQFPDLHSELNLSSLELGDSALYFCASSPGQGRNTEAFFGQGTRLTVV.

The chain combines TRBV2 with TRBJ2-7; TRBD2 might be the D (5 bases). The CDR3 runs to 12 residues. The V end lost 8 bases, the J end lost 0 bases, and 8 bases lay between the germline ends. Germline CDR1 reads SNHLY; CDR2 reads FYNNEI. The CDR3 region has the DNA TGTGCCAGCCGTCGGGACTCCTACGAGCAGTACTTC. It specifies CASRRDSYEQYF.

On this clone: The junction and the germline gene differ at one end; a read error may be behind it. The V gene is TRBV7-7, the J gene TRBJ2-2; the match to TRBD2 covers 13 bases. Germline CDR1 reads SSHAT; CDR2 reads FNYEAQ (reference sequence). The CDR3 has 17 amino acids. CDR3 in amino acids: CASTTTSGRTGTGELFF. The CDR3 coding sequence is TGTGCTAGCACCACGACTAGCGGGAGGACGGGGACCGGGGAGCTGTTTTTT. The whole variable domain, filled in from reference TRBV7-7 and TRBJ2-2, reads GAGVSQSPRYKVTKRGQDVTLRCDPISSHATLYWYQQALGQGPEFLTYFNYEAQPDKSGLPSDRFSAERPEGSISTLTIQRTEQRDSAMYRCASTTTSGRTGTGELFFGEGSRLTVL.

The chain carries TRBV27 and TRBJ2-7, with TRBD2 matching 8 bases. This CDR3 region has 15 residues. CDR1 and CDR2 from the germline V gene are MNHEY and SMNVEV (reference sequence). The trim removed 4 bases at V and 3 bases at J, leaving 8 bases unmatched. The chain's CDR3 is CASSYRGGSVYEQYF. The CDR3 DNA reads as TGTGCCAGCAGTTACCGGGGGGGTTCCGTCTACGAGCAGTACTTC.

The J gene is TRBJ2-2, the V gene TRBV6-5, with 14 nucleotides matching TRBD2. The CDR3 totals 16 residues. In germline, CDR1 is MNHEY, CDR2 SVGAGI. J was trimmed by 5 bases and V by 4 bases; bases with no gene match: 3. The CDR3 region is CASSWGLAGDTGELFF. CDR3 nucleotide sequence: TGTGCCAGCAGTTGGGGACTAGCGGGAGATACCGGGGAGCTGTTTTTT.

The chain couples TRBV28 to TRBJ1-4; D not resolved. Germline CDR1 is MDHEN and CDR2 is SYDVKM. This CDR3 comprises 17 residues. Trimming stripped 5 bases from V and 3 bases from J, with 19 bases between. This chain's CDR3 is CASSLYLTGPANEKLFF. In DNA, the CDR3 is TGTGCCAGCAGTCTATATCTTACGGGTCCGGCTAATGAAAAACTGTTTTTT.

The chain uses TRBV19 and TRBJ1-1, with no clear D. The CDR3 spans 15 residues. The V gene lost 3 bases and the J gene lost 1 base, with 12 bases spanning the gap. CDR1 and CDR2 (germline): LNHDA, SQIVND (reference sequence). CDR3 nucleotide sequence: TGTGCCAGTAGTATGTTCACGACTTCGAACACTGAAGCTTTCTTT. As protein: CASSMFTTSNTEAFF. Full variable domain (remainder filled in from reference TRBV19 and TRBJ1-1): DGGITQSPKYLFRKEGQNVTLSCEQNLNHDAMYWYRQDPGQGLRLIYYSQIVNDFQKGDIAEGYSVSREKKESFPLTVTSAQKNPTAFYLCASSMFTTSNTEAFFGQGTRLTVV.

The table lists this clone with a few counts. The chain uses TRBV4-1 and TRBJ2-5; TRBD1 might be the D (7 bases). Deletions cut 3 bases from V and 2 bases from J, with 10 bases between. Germline V gene sequence: CDR1 MGHRA, CDR2 YSYEKL. CDR3 length: 14 residues. CDR3 in amino acids: CASSHAGQQETQYF. DNA of the CDR3: TGCGCCAGCAGCCACGCGGGACAGCAAGAGACCCAGTACTTC.